The source of this T cell receptor (beta chain) is a study of identical twins' blood T cells. Germline V gene lookup returns CDR1 DFQATT and CDR2 SNEGSKA (reference sequence). The CDR3 length is 16 residues. V was trimmed by 3 bases and J by 4 bases, leaving 19 bases between them. Of note for this clonotype: What it recognizes is unknown.

Sample barcodes were added at both library ends during cDNA synthesis. TCRdb independently ran MiXCR on the 5' RACE reads; one entry per CDR3 protein. Seen here are a few hundred thousand distinct CDR3 sequences, about 28% observed once, and the top ten hold about 6.1%. The study, taken as a whole, reports: Even for out-of-frame TCRbeta, twins reportedly shared V gene usage much more than unrelated donors. Each donor's most abundant TCRbeta clonotypes shared more CDR3 sequences with her twin than unrelated donors. Twin repertoire similarity may partly reflect shared environment.

The specimen was PBMCs. The chain uses TRBV20-1 and TRBJ2-1, with D possibly TRBD2 on 7 matching bases. The TCR comes from a woman aged 18 to 55 in good health. CDR3 region: CSARGSEGGGYNEQFF. The CDR3 nucleotides read TGCAGTGCTAGGGGTTCGGAGGGGGGAGGGTACAATGAGCAGTTCTTC.